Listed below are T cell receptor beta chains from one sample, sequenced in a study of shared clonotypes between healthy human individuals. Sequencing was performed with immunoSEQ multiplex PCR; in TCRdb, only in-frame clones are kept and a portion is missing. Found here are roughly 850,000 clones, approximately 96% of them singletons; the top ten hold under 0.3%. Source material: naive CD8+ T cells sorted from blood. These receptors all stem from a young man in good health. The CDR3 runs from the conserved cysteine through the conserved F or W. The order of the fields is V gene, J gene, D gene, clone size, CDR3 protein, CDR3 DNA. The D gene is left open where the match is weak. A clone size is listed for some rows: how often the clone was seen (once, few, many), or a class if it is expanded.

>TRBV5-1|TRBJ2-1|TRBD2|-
CASSYDSGLAGSWGEQFF
TGCGCCAGCAGCTATGATTCTGGACTAGCGGGGTCGTGGGGTGAGCAGTTCTTC
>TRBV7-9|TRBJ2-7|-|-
CASSLRGLDYEQYF
TGTGCCAGCAGCTTACGGGGACTCGACTACGAGCAGTACTTC
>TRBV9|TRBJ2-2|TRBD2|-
CASSDPLAGGYTGELFF
TGTGCCAGCAGCGATCCACTAGCGGGAGGGTACACCGGGGAGCTGTTTTTT
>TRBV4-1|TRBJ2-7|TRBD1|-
CASSQVGQGKDEQYF
TGCGCCAGCAGCCAAGTGGGACAGGGTAAGGACGAGCAGTACTTC
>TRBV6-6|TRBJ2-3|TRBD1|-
CASSYLGQNTDTQYF
TGTGCCAGCAGTTACTTGGGACAGAACACAGATACGCAGTATTTT
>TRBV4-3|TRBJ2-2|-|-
CASSQDLSDNGELFF
TGCGCCAGCAGCCAAGATCTATCGGACAACGGGGAGCTGTTTTTT
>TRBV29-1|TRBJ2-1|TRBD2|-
CSVGGTSGIFNNEQFF
TGCAGCGTTGGAGGGACTAGCGGAATTTTCAACAATGAGCAGTTCTTC
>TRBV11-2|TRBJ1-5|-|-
CASSTGPNQPQHF
TGTGCCAGCAGCACCGGTCCAAATCAGCCCCAGCATTTT
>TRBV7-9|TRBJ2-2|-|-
CASSSTDAFTGELFF
TGTGCCAGCAGCTCCACCGACGCTTTCACCGGGGAGCTGTTTTTT
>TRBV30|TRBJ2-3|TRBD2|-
CAFRLAGDTQYF
TGTGCCTTTAGACTAGCGGGTGATACGCAGTATTTT
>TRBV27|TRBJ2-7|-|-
CASSLRGATIYEQYF
TGTGCCAGCAGTTTACGGGGGGCAACCATCTACGAGCAGTACTTC
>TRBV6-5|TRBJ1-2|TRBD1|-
CASSPTGGVFYGYTF
TGTGCCAGCAGTCCCACAGGGGGCGTTTTCTATGGCTACACCTTC
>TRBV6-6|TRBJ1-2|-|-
CASVSRDGYGYTF
TGTGCCAGCGTCTCTAGAGACGGCTATGGCTACACCTTC
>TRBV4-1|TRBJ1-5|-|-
CASSQMGDQPQHF
TGCGCCAGCAGCCAAATGGGGGATCAGCCCCAGCATTTT
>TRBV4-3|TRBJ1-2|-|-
CASSQDPSAGDGYTF
TGCGCCAGCAGCCAAGATCCTTCGGCAGGAGATGGCTACACCTTC
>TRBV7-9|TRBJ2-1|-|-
CASSLGESSRDEQFF
TGTGCCAGCAGCTTAGGGGAGTCTAGCAGGGATGAGCAGTTCTTC
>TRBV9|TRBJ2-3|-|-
CASSVGSGLGDTQYF
TGTGCCAGCAGCGTAGGATCAGGGCTGGGAGATACGCAGTATTTT
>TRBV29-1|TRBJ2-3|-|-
CSVELRSTDTQYF
TGCAGCGTTGAACTGAGAAGCACAGATACGCAGTATTTT
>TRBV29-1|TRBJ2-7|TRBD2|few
CSALVSGRLSREQYF
TGCAGCGCCCTTGTTAGCGGGAGATTATCGAGGGAGCAGTACTTC
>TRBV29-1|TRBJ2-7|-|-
CSVVGGQREQYF
TGCAGCGTTGTGGGGGGGCAGAGGGAGCAGTACTTC
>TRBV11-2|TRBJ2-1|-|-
CASSLAARLNEQFF
TGTGCCAGCAGCTTAGCGGCCAGGTTGAATGAGCAGTTCTTC
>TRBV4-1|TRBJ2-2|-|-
CASSQDYGDTGELFF
TGCGCCAGCAGCCAAGACTATGGGGACACCGGGGAGCTGTTTTTT
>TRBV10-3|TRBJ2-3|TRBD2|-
CAISESGNPSGLLTDTQYF
TGTGCCATCAGTGAGTCCGGGAACCCTAGCGGGCTCCTTACAGATACGCAGTATTTT
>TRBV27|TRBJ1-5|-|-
CASSLLGRPQHF
TGTGCCAGCAGTTTACTGGGAAGGCCCCAGCATTTT
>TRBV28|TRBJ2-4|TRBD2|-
CASSLTSGSLLAKNIQYF
TGTGCCAGCAGTTTGACTAGCGGTTCGCTTTTAGCCAAAAACATTCAGTACTTC
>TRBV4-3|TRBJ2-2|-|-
CASSQGSRDTGELFF
TGCGCCAGCAGCCAAGGGTCTAGAGACACCGGGGAGCTGTTTTTT
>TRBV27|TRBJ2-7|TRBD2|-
CASSLGTSGRGEQYF
TGTGCCAGCAGTTTGGGGACTAGCGGGAGGGGGGAGCAGTACTTC
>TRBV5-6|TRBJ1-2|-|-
CASSLGGALNRGYTF
TGTGCCAGCAGCTTGGGCGGCGCATTAAACCGGGGCTACACCTTC
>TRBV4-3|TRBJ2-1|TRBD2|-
CASSQGPGTSGANEQFF
TGCGCCAGCAGCCAAGGCCCCGGGACTAGCGGAGCCAATGAGCAGTTCTTC
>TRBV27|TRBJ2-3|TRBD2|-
CASSPELAGALTDTQYF
TGTGCCAGCAGTCCAGAACTAGCGGGAGCCCTTACAGATACGCAGTATTTT
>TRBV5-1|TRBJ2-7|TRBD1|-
CASSAGQDPYEQYF
TGCGCCAGCAGCGCGGGACAGGACCCATACGAGCAGTACTTC
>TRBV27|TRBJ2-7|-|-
CASNRAGSEQYF
TGTGCCAGCAACAGGGCGGGGAGTGAGCAGTACTTC
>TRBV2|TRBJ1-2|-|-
CASSEEAGVNYGYTF
TGTGCCAGCAGTGAAGAGGCAGGGGTCAACTATGGCTACACCTTC
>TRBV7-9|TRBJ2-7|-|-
CASSLGVPYEQYF
TGTGCCAGCAGCTTAGGCGTTCCCTACGAGCAGTACTTC
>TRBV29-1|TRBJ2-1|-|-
CSVGPANNEQFF
TGCAGCGTGGGACCCGCCAACAATGAGCAGTTCTTC
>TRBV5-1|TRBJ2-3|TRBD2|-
CASSWAGTSGTDTQYF
TGCGCCAGCAGCTGGGCCGGGACTAGCGGCACAGATACGCAGTATTTT
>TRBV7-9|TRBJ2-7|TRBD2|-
CASSLEPSGQYF
TGTGCCAGCAGCTTAGAACCTAGCGGGCAGTACTTC
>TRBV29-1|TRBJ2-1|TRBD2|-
CSARPTSGLAGSRRDNEQFF
TGCAGCGCCCGACCCACCTCGGGACTAGCGGGATCCCGACGCGACAATGAGCAGTTCTTC
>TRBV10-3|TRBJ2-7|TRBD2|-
CAISESSGLSYEQYF
TGTGCCATCAGTGAGTCTAGCGGGCTTTCCTACGAGCAGTACTTC
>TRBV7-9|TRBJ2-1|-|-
CASSLADEQFF
TGTGCCAGCAGCTTAGCGGATGAGCAGTTCTTC
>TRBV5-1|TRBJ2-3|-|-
CASSAEVPSTDTQYF
TGCGCCAGCAGCGCGGAGGTTCCTAGCACAGATACGCAGTATTTT
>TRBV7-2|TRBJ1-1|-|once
CASSLGGTGLLTEGAFF
TGTGCCAGCAGCTTAGGTGGAACGGGACTCCTCACCGAGGGGGCTTTCTTT
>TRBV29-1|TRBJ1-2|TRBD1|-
CSVQRGQGDGYTF
TGCAGCGTTCAAAGAGGACAGGGCGATGGCTACACCTTC
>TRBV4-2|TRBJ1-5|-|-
CASSQDWLSQPQHF
TGTGCCAGCAGCCAAGATTGGTTGAGTCAGCCCCAGCATTTT
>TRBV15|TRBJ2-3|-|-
CATSRDVSGWGRDTQYF
TGTGCCACCAGCAGAGATGTTTCAGGTTGGGGGAGAGATACGCAGTATTTT
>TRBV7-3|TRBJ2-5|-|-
CASSYPAEHAIQETQYF
TGTGCCAGCAGCTACCCCGCGGAACACGCGATCCAAGAGACCCAGTACTTC
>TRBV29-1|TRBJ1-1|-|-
CSVGGWNTEAFF
TGCAGCGTTGGGGGCTGGAACACTGAAGCTTTCTTT